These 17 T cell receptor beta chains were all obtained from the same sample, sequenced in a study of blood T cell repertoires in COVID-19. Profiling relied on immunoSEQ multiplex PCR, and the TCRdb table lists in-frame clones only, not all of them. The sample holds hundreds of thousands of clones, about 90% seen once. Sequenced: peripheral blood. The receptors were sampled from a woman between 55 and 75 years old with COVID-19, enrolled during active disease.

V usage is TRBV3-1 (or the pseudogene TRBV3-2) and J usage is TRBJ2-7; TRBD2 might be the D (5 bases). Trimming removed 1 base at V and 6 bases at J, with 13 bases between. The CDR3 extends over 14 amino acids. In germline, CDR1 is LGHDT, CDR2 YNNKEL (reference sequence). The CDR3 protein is CASSQVGGSGEQYF. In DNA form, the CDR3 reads TGTGCCAGCAGCCAAGTCGGAGGTTCTGGCGAGCAGTACTTC.

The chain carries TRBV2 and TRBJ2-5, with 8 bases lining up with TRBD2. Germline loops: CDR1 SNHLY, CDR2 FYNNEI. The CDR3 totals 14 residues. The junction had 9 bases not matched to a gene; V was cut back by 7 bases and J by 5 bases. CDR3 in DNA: TGTGCCAGCATGGATCAGCGGGGGAGGGAGACCCAGTACTTC. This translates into CASMDQRGRETQYF.

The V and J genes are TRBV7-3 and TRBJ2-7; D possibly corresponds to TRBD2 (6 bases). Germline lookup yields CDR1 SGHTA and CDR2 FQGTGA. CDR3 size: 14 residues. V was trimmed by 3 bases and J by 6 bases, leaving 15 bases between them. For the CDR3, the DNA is TGTGCCAGCAGCTTCGGCGGGGAGGCTGGCGAGCAGTACTTC. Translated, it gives CASSFGGEAGEQYF.

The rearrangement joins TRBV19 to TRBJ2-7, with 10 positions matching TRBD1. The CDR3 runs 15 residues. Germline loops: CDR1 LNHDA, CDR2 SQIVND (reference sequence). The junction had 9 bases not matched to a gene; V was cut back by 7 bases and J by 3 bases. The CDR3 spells CASNRQGALIYEQYF. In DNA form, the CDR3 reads TGTGCCAGTAACAGACAGGGGGCGTTGATCTACGAGCAGTACTTC.

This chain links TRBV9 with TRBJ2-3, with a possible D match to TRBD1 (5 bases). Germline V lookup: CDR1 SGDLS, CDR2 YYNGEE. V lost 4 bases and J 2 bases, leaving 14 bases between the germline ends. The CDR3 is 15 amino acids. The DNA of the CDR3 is TGTGCCAGCAGCTCCCAGGGTGCGTCCACAGATACGCAGTATTTT. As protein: CASSSQGASTDTQYF.

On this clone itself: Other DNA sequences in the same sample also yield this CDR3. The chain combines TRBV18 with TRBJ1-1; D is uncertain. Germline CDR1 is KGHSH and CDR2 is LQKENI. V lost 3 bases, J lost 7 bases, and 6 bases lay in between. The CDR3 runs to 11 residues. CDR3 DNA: TGTGCCAGCTCACCCGGTCGTGAAGCTTTCTTT. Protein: CASSPGREAFF.

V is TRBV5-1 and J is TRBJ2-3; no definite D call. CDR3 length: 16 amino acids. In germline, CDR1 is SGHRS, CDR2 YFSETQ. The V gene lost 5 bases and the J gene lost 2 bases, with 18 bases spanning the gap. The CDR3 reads CASSVGSTSHTDTQYF. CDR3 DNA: TGCGCCAGCAGTGTCGGGTCTACATCCCACACAGATACGCAGTATTTT.

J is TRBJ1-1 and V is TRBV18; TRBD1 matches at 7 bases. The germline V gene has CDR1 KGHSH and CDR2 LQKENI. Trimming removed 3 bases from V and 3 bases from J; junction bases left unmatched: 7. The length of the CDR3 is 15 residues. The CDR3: CASSPPGQIYTEAFF. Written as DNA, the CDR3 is TGTGCCAGCTCACCCCCGGGACAGATCTACACTGAAGCTTTCTTT.

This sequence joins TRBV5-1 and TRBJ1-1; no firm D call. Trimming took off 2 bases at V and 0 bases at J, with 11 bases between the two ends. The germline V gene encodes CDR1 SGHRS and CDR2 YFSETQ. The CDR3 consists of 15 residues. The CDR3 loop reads CASSLALFMNTEAFF. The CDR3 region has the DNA TGCGCCAGCAGCTTAGCTTTGTTCATGAACACTGAAGCTTTCTTT.

For the CDR3, the DNA is TGTGCCAGCAGCTTAGAGATAACAGGGAATTCACCCCTCCACTTT. Protein product: CASSLEITGNSPLHF. The gene calls are TRBV7-6 and TRBJ1-6; weak D call: TRBD1 (6 bases). The CDR3 has 15 amino acids. Germline CDR1 SGHVS, CDR2 FNYEAQ. The V gene lost 1 base and the J gene lost 7 bases, with 11 bases spanning the gap.

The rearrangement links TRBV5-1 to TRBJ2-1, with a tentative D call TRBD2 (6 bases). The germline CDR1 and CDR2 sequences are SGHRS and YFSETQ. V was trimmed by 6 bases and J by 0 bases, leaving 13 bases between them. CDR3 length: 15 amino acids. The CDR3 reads CASTTGDISYNEQFF. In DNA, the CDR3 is TGCGCCAGCACCACGGGGGATATCTCCTACAATGAGCAGTTCTTC.

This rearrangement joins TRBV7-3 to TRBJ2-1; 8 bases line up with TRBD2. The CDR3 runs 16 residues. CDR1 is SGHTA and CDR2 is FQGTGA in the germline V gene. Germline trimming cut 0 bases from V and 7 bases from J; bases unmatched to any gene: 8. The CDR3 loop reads CASSLTSPGGVNEQFF. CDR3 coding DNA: TGTGCCAGCAGCTTAACGTCCCCCGGGGGGGTTAATGAGCAGTTCTTC.

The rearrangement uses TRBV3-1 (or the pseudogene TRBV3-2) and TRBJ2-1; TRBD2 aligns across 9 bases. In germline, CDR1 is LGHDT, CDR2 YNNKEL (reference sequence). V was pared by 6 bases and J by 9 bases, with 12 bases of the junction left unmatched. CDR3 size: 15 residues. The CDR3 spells CASRPGGGVRGEQFF. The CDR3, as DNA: TGTGCCAGCAGGCCCGGCGGGGGGGTCAGGGGTGAGCAGTTCTTC.

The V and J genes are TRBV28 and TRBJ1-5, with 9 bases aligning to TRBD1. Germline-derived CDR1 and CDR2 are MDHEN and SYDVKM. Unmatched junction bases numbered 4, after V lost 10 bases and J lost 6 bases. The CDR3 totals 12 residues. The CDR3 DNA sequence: TGTGCCACCGGACAGGGGTCTCAGCCCCAGCATTTT. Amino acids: CATGQGSQPQHF.

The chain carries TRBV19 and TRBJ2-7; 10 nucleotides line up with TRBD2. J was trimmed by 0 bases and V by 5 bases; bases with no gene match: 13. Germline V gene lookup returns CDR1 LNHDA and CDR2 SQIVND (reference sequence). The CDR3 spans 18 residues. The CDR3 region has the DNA TGTGCCAGTAGTCTCCGTCTAGCGGGGGCCTTGAACTCCTACGAGCAGTACTTC. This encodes CASSLRLAGALNSYEQYF. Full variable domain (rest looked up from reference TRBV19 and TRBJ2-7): DGGITQSPKYLFRKEGQNVTLSCEQNLNHDAMYWYRQDPGQGLRLIYYSQIVNDFQKGDIAEGYSVSREKKESFPLTVTSAQKNPTAFYLCASSLRLAGALNSYEQYFGPGTRLTVT.

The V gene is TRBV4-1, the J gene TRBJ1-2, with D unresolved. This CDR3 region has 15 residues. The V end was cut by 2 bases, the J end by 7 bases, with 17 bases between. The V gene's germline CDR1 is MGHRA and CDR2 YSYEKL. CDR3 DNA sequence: TGCGCCAGCAGCCAATTGGGCCCCAGTCCCGGTGGCTACACCTTC. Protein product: CASSQLGPSPGGYTF.

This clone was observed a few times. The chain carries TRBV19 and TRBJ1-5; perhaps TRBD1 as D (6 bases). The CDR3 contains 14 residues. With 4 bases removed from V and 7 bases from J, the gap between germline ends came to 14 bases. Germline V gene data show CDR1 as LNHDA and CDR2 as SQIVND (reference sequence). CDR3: CASSNLGAKQPQHF. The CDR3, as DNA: TGTGCCAGTAGTAATCTGGGGGCTAAGCAGCCCCAGCATTTT.